This TCR beta chain was identified during a study of glioma-infiltrating T cells. In its sample, this clonotype was seen a few times. The antigen is not known. V dropped 5 bases and J dropped 6; count of bases not matched to a gene: 4. The CDR3 has 13 amino acids. Study conclusions and caveats: Very few CDR3 sequences were shared between tissue and blood. Above-expected tissue-blood divergence occurred in all gliomas, most in low-grade ones.

TCR alpha and beta CDR3 regions were amplified from RNA using iRepertoire nested multiplex PCR. TCRdb re-called the multiplex PCR reads with MiXCR, one entry per CDR3 protein. The table includes about 200,000 distinct CDR3 sequences, around 30% detected once. This receptor was obtained from a human donor with low-grade glioma or glioblastoma, undergoing nonglioma brain surgery, or in good health (not recorded which). The chain links TRBV12-3 or TRBV12-4 to TRBJ2-1, with TRBD1 identical over 7 bases. The sample comprised glioma tissue, nonneoplastic brain tissue, or PBMCs (not recorded which). For the CDR3, the DNA is TGTGCCAGCAGTCAGGGGGTTGCCAATGAGCAGTTCTTC. Its translation is CASSQGVANEQFF.